This TCR beta chain was obtained from a study of shared clonotypes between healthy human individuals. Study summary: Aged between 18 and 49, the donors were a couple of women and a few men. Each donor contributed plates that comprised three CD4 naive, three CD4 memory, two CD8 naive and one CD8 memory.

The CDR3 spans 14 residues. V shed 5 bases, J shed 8 bases, and the junction held 7 bases outside the gene matches. CDR1 is SEHNR, CDR2 FQNEAQ, per germline (reference sequence). Produced via immunoSEQ multiplex PCR; TCRdb's table is partial and in-frame only. The profile shows some 1.4 million clones, roughly 95% of them singletons. Comment on this clone: The antigen remains undetermined.

Notes on the study in general: In a handful of donors, about 5% of naive CD4 clonotypes appeared in common.

Study donors comprised healthy, HIV-negative adults devoid of recent acute infection or vaccination. Source material: naive CD4+ T cells sorted from blood. Subset meaning: CD45RA+ positively selected. The clonotype comes from a man aged 25 to 40 in good health. This sequence joins TRBV7-9 and TRBJ1-4; 8 bases are shared with TRBD1. CDR3 loop: CASSVGQVEEKLFF. CDR3 nucleotides: TGTGCCAGCAGCGTGGGACAGGTAGAAGAAAAACTGTTTTTT.